This T cell receptor beta chain was obtained from a study of T cells after yellow fever vaccination. Regarding the study as a whole: Bulk-population clonotypes that are abundant could appear as contaminants in FACS-sorted repertoires. Boosting was followed by the reappearance of most primary-vaccination clones (under 97% CD4, under 90% CD8).

This clonotype was detected many times. Its specificity is unknown. TCRdb re-derived calls from the 5' RACE reads in MiXCR, one entry per CDR3 protein. Counted here are some 160,000 distinct CDR3 sequences, less than 9% occurring once; the ten biggest clones make up 2.5% to 3%. In germline, CDR1 is MNHEY, CDR2 SVGAGI. The CDR3 totals 13 residues. The ends were cut back, 7 bases at V and 7 bases at J, with 14 bases in the middle. Sequencing used CD4+ T cells sorted from PBMCs, obtained less than 6 days after the first yellow fever vaccination. This TCR was recovered from a man younger than 35 who received the YFV17D yellow fever vaccine. This chain uses TRBV6-5 with TRBJ2-1; D is ambiguous. The CDR3 nucleotides read TGTGCCAGCACCCGCGACCAGAGGAATGAGCAGTTCTTC. Residues: CASTRDQRNEQFF.